The rows below give T cell receptor beta chains drawn from one sample of a study of shared clonotypes between healthy human individuals. Profiled with immunoSEQ multiplex PCR; TCRdb holds only in-frame clones, not every one. The sample contains hundreds of thousands of clones, approximately 73% of which appear only once. Sequenced: memory CD4+ T cells sorted from blood. The receptors were gathered from a woman aged 25 to 39 in good health. Each CDR3 is given with its conserved first and last residue. A D gene is named only where the DNA matches it firmly. Expanded clones are given a class, and other clones once, few, many or no size at all.

clone size | D gene | J gene | V gene | CDR3 DNA | CDR3 protein
- | - | TRBJ1-1 | TRBV15 | TGTGCCACCAGCAGAGATATCGAGCTTGAAGCTTTCTTT | CATSRDIELEAFF
- | - | TRBJ2-5 | TRBV29-1 | TGCAGCCCTTCACGAGAGACCCAGTACTTC | CSPSRETQYF
- | - | TRBJ1-4 | TRBV20-1 | TGCAGTGCTAGAGAGAAGAGGAAACTGTTTTTT | CSAREKRKLFF
- | - | TRBJ2-1 | TRBV28 | TGTGCCACGACACCGAGCTCCTACAATGAGCAGTTCTTC | CATTPSSYNEQFF
- | - | TRBJ1-2 | TRBV28 | TGTGCCAGCAGTTTTGGGGGGGCGCCGGTTGGCTACACCTTC | CASSFGGAPVGYTF
- | - | TRBJ2-2 | TRBV10-3 | TGTGCCACCGCAAACAAGCCCACCGGGGAGCTGTTTTTT | CATANKPTGELFF
few | - | TRBJ2-3 | TRBV5-1 | TGCGCCAGCAGCTTGGCTTGGACAGCGAGGGGAGATACGCAGTATTTT | CASSLAWTARGDTQYF
- | - | TRBJ2-5 | TRBV7-8 | TGTGCCAGCAGCACTCGCCTTCAAGAGACCCAGTACTTC | CASSTRLQETQYF
- | - | TRBJ1-5 | TRBV28 | TGTGCCAGCAGGAAACCGCAGGGAATGTATCAGCCCCAGCATTTT | CASRKPQGMYQPQHF
- | - | TRBJ1-2 | TRBV5-5 | TGTGCCAGCAGCCCAAGATTAGCCGCTTATGGCTACACCTTC | CASSPRLAAYGYTF
- | - | TRBJ2-7 | TRBV11-3 | TGTGCCAGCAGAGTAGGTAGCGGAACCTACGAGCAGTACTTC | CASRVGSGTYEQYF
- | - | TRBJ1-2 | TRBV28 | TGTGCCAGCAGTCGGGACTGGAACTATGGCTACACCTTC | CASSRDWNYGYTF
- | - | TRBJ1-5 | TRBV19 | TGTGCCAGTAGTATCGTGGATCAGCCCCAGCATTTT | CASSIVDQPQHF
- | - | TRBJ1-1 | TRBV7-3 | TGTGCCAGCAGCTCGACCGGAGGTGAAGCTTTCTTT | CASSSTGGEAFF
- | TRBD2 | TRBJ2-3 | TRBV5-1 | TGCGCCAGCAGCTCCGGGAGGGCAAATCAGGGCACAGATACGCAGTATTTT | CASSSGRANQGTDTQYF
- | - | TRBJ2-2 | TRBV10-3 | TGTGCCATCAGTGAGGGCAGGCCGAACACCGGGGAGCTGTTTTTT | CAISEGRPNTGELFF
- | - | TRBJ2-7 | TRBV14 | TGTGCCAGCAGCCAAACCGGGGTCTCCAGCTCCTACGAGCAGTACTTC | CASSQTGVSSSYEQYF
- | TRBD2 | TRBJ2-2 | TRBV7-8 | TGTGCCAGCAGCCGGAGCGGGATAACGAACACCGGGGAGCTGTTTTTT | CASSRSGITNTGELFF
- | TRBD2 | TRBJ2-3 | TRBV19 | TGTGCCAGTAGTATACGCGCGGCTAGCGGGAACTCAGATACGCAGTATTTT | CASSIRAASGNSDTQYF
- | TRBD2 | TRBJ2-2 | TRBV5-4 | TGTGCCAGCAGCGTCGGGACTAGAACCGGGGAGCTGTTTTTT | CASSVGTRTGELFF
- | - | TRBJ2-3 | TRBV7-8 | TGTGCCAGCAGCTTAGGCGGGACCCCCACAGATACGCAGTATTTT | CASSLGGTPTDTQYF
- | - | TRBJ1-5 | TRBV28 | TGTGCCAGCAGTTTAAGGGTGGCAGGAAATCAGCCCCAGCATTTT | CASSLRVAGNQPQHF
few | TRBD2 | TRBJ2-5 | TRBV7-9 | TGTGCCAGCAGAACCGGGACTAGCGGAGAGACCCAGTACTTC | CASRTGTSGETQYF
many | TRBD1 | TRBJ2-7 | TRBV6-1 | TGTGCCAGCAGTCTAACAGGGGGCGGGAACGAGCAGTACTTC | CASSLTGGGNEQYF
- | - | TRBJ2-1 | TRBV5-1 | TGCGCCAGCAGCTTGGGTAGGCAGCAAGCCAATGAGCAGTTCTTC | CASSLGRQQANEQFF
- | - | TRBJ2-1 | TRBV27 | TGTGCCAGCCAAATGAAGGGGCGAGAGCAGTTCTTC | CASQMKGREQFF
- | - | TRBJ2-1 | TRBV7-2 | TGTGCCAGCAGCCCAGACCCCTCGTGGAATGAGCAGTTCTTC | CASSPDPSWNEQFF
- | TRBD2 | TRBJ2-1 | TRBV5-1 | TGCGCCAGCAGCCCATCAGCGGGGGGCTCCTACAATGAGCAGTTCTTC | CASSPSAGGSYNEQFF
- | - | TRBJ2-5 | TRBV5-8 | TGTGCCAGCAATCCATTGGTAACAGCCCAAGAGACCCAGTACTTC | CASNPLVTAQETQYF
- | TRBD2 | TRBJ2-1 | TRBV28 | TGTGCCAGCAGTCTAGCGGGAGCGGTTAATGAGCAGTTCTTC | CASSLAGAVNEQFF
- | TRBD1 | TRBJ1-2 | TRBV18 | TGTGCCAGCTCACCACGACAGGGTGAGGGCTACACCTTC | CASSPRQGEGYTF
- | TRBD1 | TRBJ2-7 | TRBV18 | TGTGCCAGCTCACCACGGGACAGGGTTTTGGGGCAGTACTTC | CASSPRDRVLGQYF
- | TRBD2 | TRBJ2-2 | TRBV5-4 | TGTGCCAGCAGCTTGAGGCTAGCGGGATTTGGGGAGCTGTTTTTT | CASSLRLAGFGELFF
- | TRBD1 | TRBJ1-2 | TRBV28 | TGTGCCAGCAGTCCACGGACAGGGGCGGCGGGAGGCTACACCTTC | CASSPRTGAAGGYTF
- | - | TRBJ2-1 | TRBV4-1 | TGCGCCAGCAGCCAAGACTCCGGGACAAACAATGAGCAGTTCTTC | CASSQDSGTNNEQFF
- | - | TRBJ2-7 | TRBV27 | TGTGCCAGCAGTTTAAGGCTAGGTGGGGTTACCTCCTACGAGCAGTACTTC | CASSLRLGGVTSYEQYF
once | - | TRBJ2-1 | TRBV18 | TGTGCCAGCTCACCACCGTTAACGACCTCCTACAATGAGCAGTTCTTC | CASSPPLTTSYNEQFF
- | - | TRBJ1-2 | TRBV18 | TGTGCCAGCTCACCCAAGCAGGGGCCGTATGGCTACACCTTC | CASSPKQGPYGYTF
- | - | TRBJ2-1 | TRBV11-2 | TGTGCCAGCAGCCTCCGGGACGTCGGGTTGCAGTTCTTC | CASSLRDVGLQFF
- | - | TRBJ2-6 | TRBV5-4 | TGTGCCAGCAGCTTGGACAGCTCTGGGGCCAACGTCCTGACTTTC | CASSLDSSGANVLTF
- | TRBD1 | TRBJ2-7 | TRBV27 | TGTGCCAGCAGTGGGGGACAGCCCTTTTACGAGCAGTACTTC | CASSGGQPFYEQYF
- | TRBD2 | TRBJ2-2 | TRBV2 | TGTGCCAGCCTCGCGGGAGCGGGCACCGGGGAGCTGTTTTTT | CASLAGAGTGELFF
many | - | TRBJ2-7 | TRBV4-1 | TGCGCCAGCAGCCAATCGGGACTTGGGAGGGGGCGATCCTACGAGCAGTACTTC | CASSQSGLGRGRSYEQYF
- | TRBD1 | TRBJ2-7 | TRBV28 | TGTGCCAGCAGGGCCGGACAGGGAGGTGGTTGGTACTTC | CASRAGQGGGWYF
- | TRBD1 | TRBJ1-1 | TRBV10-2 | TGCGCCAGCAGCGGACAGGGGTACACTGAAGCTTTCTTT | CASSGQGYTEAFF
- | - | TRBJ2-7 | TRBV2 | TGTGCCAGCAGTGAAGAAAGCTACGAGCAGTACTTC | CASSEESYEQYF
- | - | TRBJ2-7 | TRBV5-6 | TGTGCCAGCAGCTTGTTTAGTTACGAGCAGTACTTC | CASSLFSYEQYF
few | - | TRBJ2-5 | TRBV10-2 | TGCGCCAGCACGGATACCGCCCCGCAAGAGACCCAGTACTTC | CASTDTAPQETQYF
- | - | TRBJ2-7 | TRBV6-5 | TGTGCCAGCAGGGGCTCTGGACAGTCACGCTACGAGCAGTACTTC | CASRGSGQSRYEQYF
once | - | TRBJ2-5 | TRBV9 | TGTGCCAGCAGCGTACAGGTCAGGGGTTACGAGACCCAGTACTTC | CASSVQVRGYETQYF
- | - | TRBJ2-5 | TRBV28 | TGTGCCAGCAGGCGCAGGGGCGGGAGTTGGGAGACCCAGTACTTC | CASRRRGGSWETQYF
- | TRBD2 | TRBJ2-3 | TRBV5-1 | TGCGCCAGCGGGACTAGCGGGAGTGGGACGCAGTATTTT | CASGTSGSGTQYF
once | - | TRBJ2-1 | TRBV14 | TGTGCCAGCAGCCAAGATTTAGGACCTAACTCCTACAATGAGCAGTTCTTC | CASSQDLGPNSYNEQFF
- | TRBD2 | TRBJ2-7 | TRBV5-4 | TGTGCCAGCAGCTCGGGACTAGCGGGAGACGAGCAGTACTTC | CASSSGLAGDEQYF
few | - | TRBJ2-7 | TRBV30 | TGTGCCTGGAAGGAGGGATCCTACGAGCAGTACTTC | CAWKEGSYEQYF